This note documents a single T cell receptor (beta chain) sequence. No antigen is known for it. No much larger clone is present one base from it, and per-base qualities are unavailable. These data belong to a study of OX40 agonist ivuxolimab in advanced cancers. Study-level background: Ivuxolimab was a fully human IgG2 agonistic monoclonal antibody targeting the costimulatory receptor OX40 (CD134). The paper describes the monotherapy dose-escalation part (N of about 47 patients) of the phase I trial of ivuxolimab. Peripheral TCRbeta sequencing aimed to test whether ivuxolimab altered TCR sequence diversity and caused clonal T-cell expansion. Patients were allowed to have had prior anti-PD-1, anti-PD-L1 or anti-CTLA-4 therapy, and 30% to 40% of the dose-escalation patients had been treated with checkpoint inhibitors. The dose-escalation cohort was about 83% male with a mean age of 60 years, ranging from 23 to 79. Partial responses occurred in three dose-escalation patients: two with cutaneous melanoma and one with hepatocellular carcinoma. Of the roughly 52 dose-escalation patients, hepatocellular carcinoma was present in approximately 20, melanoma in around 15, renal cell carcinoma in 9 and head and neck cancer in 9. Intravenous ivuxolimab was administered to patients every 2 weeks at six dose levels: 0.01, 0.1, 0.3, 1.5, 3 and 10 mg/kg. What the study reported, not specific to this receptor: After ivuxolimab, more expanded clones were found on average in CD8+ T cells than in CD4+ T cells. The antigen specificity of the clonally expanded peripheral T cells was not determined. Low levels of normalized T-cell clonal expansion were also seen in some patients who did not respond. In the 0.1-3.0 mg/kg groups, partial responders were among the patients with the lowest normalized peripheral clonal expansion, particularly in CD8+ T cells. At doses of 0.1 to 3.0 mg/kg, clonal expansion of both CD4+ and CD8+ T cells in blood was seen between baseline and week 6.

Patients with autoimmune disease history or receiving systemic immunosuppression were excluded from the trial. Peripheral blood for TCR sequencing was collected from all dose cohorts at baseline, on cycle 4 day 1, and on cycle 7 day 1. Samples came from an open-label, multicenter, first-in-human phase I dose-escalation trial of ivuxolimab. The trial enrolled adults with locally advanced or metastatic head and neck squamous cell, hepatocellular, melanoma or renal cell carcinoma. Before TCR sequencing, CD4+ T cells and CD8+ T cells from peripheral blood were sorted into separate populations. CDR1 SGHRS and CDR2 YFSETQ are derived from the germline V gene. The CDR3 contains 19 residues, cysteine and phenylalanine counted. Only the CDR3 region is kept as DNA, spanning 57 bases read in frame from base 1. V lost 0 bases and J lost 1 base, and the count of bases not matched to a germline gene is 13. Genomic DNA was isolated from the sorted cells so that the TCRbeta CDR3 region could be sequenced. The immunoSEQ Assay was used for sequencing of TCRbeta CDR3 regions. TCRdb obtained this table from immuneACCESS and retained in-frame rearrangements with V and J assigned. These tables miss some clones; where compared with another copy, unresolved V genes account for less than half of the shortfall, and the remainder is unexplained. The sample contains roughly 93,000 clones, approximately 84% of them found a single time. Around 5.9% of the sample is in the top ten clones.

This chain joins TRBV5-1 to TRBJ2-3, with TRBD2 matching 8 junction bases. The source material was CD4+ or CD8+ T cells sorted from blood, sampled in a trial of the OX40 agonist ivuxolimab. This clonotype originated in an adult with an advanced solid tumor such as melanoma, head and neck, liver or kidney cancer. The CDR3 region has the sequence CASSLGLGSGRRGTDTQYF. The sequence in DNA is TGCGCCAGCAGCTTGGGGCTGGGAAGCGGGAGAAGAGGCACAGATACGCAGTATTTT.